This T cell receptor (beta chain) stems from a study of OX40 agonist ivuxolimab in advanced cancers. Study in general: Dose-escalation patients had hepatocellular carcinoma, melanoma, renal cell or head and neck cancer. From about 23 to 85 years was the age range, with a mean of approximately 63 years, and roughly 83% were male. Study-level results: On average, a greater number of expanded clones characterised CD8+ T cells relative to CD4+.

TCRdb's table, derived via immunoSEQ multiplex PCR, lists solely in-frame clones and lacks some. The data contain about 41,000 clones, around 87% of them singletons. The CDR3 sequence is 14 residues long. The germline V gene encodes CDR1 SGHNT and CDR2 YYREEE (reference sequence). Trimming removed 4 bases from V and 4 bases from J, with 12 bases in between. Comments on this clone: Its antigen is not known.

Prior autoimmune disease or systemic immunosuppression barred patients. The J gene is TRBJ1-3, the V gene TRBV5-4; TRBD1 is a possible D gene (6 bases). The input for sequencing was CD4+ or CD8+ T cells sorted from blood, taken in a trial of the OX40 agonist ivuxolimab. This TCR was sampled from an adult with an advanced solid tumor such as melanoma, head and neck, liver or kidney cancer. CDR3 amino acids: CASSPTTGGNTIYF. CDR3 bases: TGTGCCAGCAGCCCCACGACAGGAGGAAACACCATATATTTT.